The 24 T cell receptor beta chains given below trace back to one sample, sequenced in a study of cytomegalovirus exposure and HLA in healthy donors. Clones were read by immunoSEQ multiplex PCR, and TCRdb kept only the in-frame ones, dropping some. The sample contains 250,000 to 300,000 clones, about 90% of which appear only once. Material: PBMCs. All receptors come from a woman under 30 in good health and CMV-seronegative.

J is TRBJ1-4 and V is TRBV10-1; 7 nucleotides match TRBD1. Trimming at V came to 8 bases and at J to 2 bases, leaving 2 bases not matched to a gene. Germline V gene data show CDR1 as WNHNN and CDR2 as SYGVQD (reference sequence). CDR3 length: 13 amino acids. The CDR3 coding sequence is TGCGCCAGCTTAGGGGGCACTAATGAAAAACTGTTTTTT. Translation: CASLGGTNEKLFF.

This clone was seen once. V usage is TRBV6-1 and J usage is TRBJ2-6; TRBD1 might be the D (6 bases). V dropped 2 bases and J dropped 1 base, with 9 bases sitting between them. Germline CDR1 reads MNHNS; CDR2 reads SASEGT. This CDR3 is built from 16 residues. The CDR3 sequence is CASSEFTGSGANVLTF. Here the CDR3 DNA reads TGTGCCAGCAGTGAATTTACAGGGTCTGGGGCCAACGTCCTGACTTTC.

DNA for the CDR3: TGTGCCAGCAGTTACCGACAGGGACGGAGTGAAGCTTTCTTT. Translation: CASSYRQGRSEAFF. The rearrangement uses TRBV28 and TRBJ1-1; 7 bases fit TRBD1. Germline assignment: CDR1 MDHEN and CDR2 SYDVKM. The CDR3 consists of 14 residues. After removal of 4 bases from V and 7 bases from J, the junction contained 9 bases not matched to a gene.

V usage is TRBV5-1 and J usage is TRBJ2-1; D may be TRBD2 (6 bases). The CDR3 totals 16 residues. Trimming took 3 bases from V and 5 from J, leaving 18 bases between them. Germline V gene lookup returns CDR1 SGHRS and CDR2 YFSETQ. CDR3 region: CASSSSGGAIHNEQFF. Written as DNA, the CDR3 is TGCGCCAGCAGCTCTTCAGGAGGGGCGATACACAATGAGCAGTTCTTC.

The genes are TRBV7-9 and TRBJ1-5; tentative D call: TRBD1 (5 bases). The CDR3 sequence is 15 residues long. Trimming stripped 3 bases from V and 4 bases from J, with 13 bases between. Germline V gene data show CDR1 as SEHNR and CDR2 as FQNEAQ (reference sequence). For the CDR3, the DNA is TGTGCCAGCAGCTTGGAGACAGCTTGTAATCAGCCCCAGCATTTT. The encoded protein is CASSLETACNQPQHF.

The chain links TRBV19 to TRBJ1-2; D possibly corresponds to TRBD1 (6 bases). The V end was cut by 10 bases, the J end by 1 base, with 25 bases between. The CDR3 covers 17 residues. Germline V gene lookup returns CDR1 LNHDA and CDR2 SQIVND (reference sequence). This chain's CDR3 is CATSHRTDSTYNYGYTF. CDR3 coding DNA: TGTGCCACCTCGCACCGGACAGACTCCACTTATAACTATGGCTACACCTTC.

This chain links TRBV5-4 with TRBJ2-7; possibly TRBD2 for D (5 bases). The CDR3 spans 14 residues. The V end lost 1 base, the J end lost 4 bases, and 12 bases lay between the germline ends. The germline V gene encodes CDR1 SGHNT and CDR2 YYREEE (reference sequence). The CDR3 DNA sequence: TGTGCCAGCAGCTTGAGGACTGACCGATACGAGCAGTACTTC. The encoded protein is CASSLRTDRYEQYF.

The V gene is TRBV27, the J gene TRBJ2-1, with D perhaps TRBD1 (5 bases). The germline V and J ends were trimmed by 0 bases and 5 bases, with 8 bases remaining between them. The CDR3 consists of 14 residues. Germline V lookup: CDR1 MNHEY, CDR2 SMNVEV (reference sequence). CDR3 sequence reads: CASSLSRGNNEQFF. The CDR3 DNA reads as TGTGCCAGCAGTTTATCTAGGGGTAACAATGAGCAGTTCTTC.

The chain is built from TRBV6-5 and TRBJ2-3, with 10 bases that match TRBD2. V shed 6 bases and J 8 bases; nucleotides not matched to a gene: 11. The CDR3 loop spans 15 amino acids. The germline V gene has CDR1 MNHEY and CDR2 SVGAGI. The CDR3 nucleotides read TGTGCCAGCAGGCAGCGGGGGGGCCAATCTCTTACGCAGTATTTT. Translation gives CASRQRGGQSLTQYF.

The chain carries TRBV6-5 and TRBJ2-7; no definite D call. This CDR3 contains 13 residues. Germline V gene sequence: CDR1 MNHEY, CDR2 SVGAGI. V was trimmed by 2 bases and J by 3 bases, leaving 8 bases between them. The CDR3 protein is CASSYRVLYEQYF. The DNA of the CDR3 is TGTGCCAGCAGTTACCGGGTTCTCTACGAGCAGTACTTC.

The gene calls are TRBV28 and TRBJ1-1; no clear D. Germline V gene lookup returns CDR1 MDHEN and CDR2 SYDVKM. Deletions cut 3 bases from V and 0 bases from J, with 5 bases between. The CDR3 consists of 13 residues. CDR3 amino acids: CASSFLMNTEAFF. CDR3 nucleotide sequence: TGTGCCAGCAGTTTTCTTATGAACACTGAAGCTTTCTTT.

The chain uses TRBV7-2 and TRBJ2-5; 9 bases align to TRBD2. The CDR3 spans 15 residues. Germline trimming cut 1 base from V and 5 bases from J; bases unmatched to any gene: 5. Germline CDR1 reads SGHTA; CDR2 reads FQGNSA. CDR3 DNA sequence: TGTGCCAGCAGCTTAGTGTCCAGCGGGGGGGAGACCCAGTACTTC. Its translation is CASSLVSSGGETQYF.

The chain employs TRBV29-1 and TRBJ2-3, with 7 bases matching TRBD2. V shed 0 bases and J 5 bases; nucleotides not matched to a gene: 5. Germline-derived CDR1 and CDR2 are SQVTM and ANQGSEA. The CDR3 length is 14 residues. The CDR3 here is CSVEEAGRRDTQYF. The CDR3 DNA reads TGCAGCGTTGAAGAAGCGGGGAGGCGAGATACGCAGTATTTT.

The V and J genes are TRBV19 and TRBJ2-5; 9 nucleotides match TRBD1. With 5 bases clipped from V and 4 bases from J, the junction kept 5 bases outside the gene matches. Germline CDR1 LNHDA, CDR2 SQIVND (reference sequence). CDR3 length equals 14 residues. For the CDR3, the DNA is TGTGCCAGTAGTGCTACGGACAGGGGAGAGACCCAGTACTTC. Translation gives CASSATDRGETQYF.

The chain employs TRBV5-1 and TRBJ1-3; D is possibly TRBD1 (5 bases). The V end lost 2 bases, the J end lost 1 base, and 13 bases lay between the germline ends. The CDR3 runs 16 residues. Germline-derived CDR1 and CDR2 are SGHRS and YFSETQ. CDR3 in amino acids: CASSLDSAYSGNTIYF. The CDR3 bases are TGCGCCAGCAGCTTAGACAGTGCTTATTCTGGAAACACCATATATTTT.

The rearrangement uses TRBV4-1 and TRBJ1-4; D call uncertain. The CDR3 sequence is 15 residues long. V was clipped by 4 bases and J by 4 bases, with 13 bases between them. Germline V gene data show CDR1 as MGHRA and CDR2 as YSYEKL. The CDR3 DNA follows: TGCGCCAGCAGCCCTCGCGGACTGCTTAATGAAAAACTGTTTTTT. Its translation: CASSPRGLLNEKLFF.

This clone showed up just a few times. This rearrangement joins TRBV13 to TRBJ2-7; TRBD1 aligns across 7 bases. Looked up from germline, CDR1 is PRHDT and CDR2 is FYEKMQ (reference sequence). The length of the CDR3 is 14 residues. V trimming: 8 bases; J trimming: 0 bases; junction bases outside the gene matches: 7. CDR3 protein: CASRDSSSSYEQYV. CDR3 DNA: TGTGCCAGCCGGGACAGTTCTAGCTCCTACGAGCAGTACGTC.

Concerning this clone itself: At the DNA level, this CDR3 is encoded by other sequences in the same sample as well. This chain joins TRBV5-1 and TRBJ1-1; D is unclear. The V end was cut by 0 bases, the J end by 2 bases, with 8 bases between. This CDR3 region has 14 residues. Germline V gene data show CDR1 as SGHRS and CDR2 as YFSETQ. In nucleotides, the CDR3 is TGCGCCAGCAGCTTGGGGGCAGGCAACACTGAAGCTTTCTTT. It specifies CASSLGAGNTEAFF.

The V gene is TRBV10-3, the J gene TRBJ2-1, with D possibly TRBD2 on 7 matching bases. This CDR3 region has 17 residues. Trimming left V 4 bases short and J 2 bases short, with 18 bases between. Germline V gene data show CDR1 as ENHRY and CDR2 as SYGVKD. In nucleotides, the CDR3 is TGTGCCATCAGTGTAGGATCGGGGGGCCTTCCCTACAATGAGCAGTTCTTC. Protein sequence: CAISVGSGGLPYNEQFF.

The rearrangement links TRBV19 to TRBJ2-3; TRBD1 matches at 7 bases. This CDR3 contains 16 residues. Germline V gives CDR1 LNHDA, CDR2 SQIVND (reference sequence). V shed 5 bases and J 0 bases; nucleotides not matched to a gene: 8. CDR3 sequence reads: CASSPRDRSSTDTQYF. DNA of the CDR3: TGTGCCAGTAGTCCCCGGGACAGATCTAGCACAGATACGCAGTATTTT.

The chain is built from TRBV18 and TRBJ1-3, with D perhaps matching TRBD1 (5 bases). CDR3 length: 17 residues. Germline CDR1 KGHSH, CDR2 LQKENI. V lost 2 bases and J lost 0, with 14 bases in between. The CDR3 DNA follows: TGTGCCAGCTCACCATGGAAGGGGTCCGACTCTGGAAACACCATATATTTT. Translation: CASSPWKGSDSGNTIYF.

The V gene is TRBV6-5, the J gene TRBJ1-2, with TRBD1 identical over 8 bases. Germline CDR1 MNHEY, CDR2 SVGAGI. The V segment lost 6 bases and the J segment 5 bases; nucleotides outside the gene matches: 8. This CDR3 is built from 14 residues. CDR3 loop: CASRIGQGRYGYTF. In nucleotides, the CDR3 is TGTGCCAGCAGAATAGGACAGGGACGGTATGGCTACACCTTC.

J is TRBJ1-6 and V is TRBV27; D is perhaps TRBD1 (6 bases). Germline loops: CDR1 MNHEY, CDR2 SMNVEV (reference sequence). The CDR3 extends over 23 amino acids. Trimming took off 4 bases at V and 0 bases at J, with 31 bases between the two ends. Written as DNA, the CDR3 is TGTGCCAGCAGTTCCAAAAAACTAATCCCGGGACATCCAAGGAGCTCCTATAATTCACCCCTCCACTTT. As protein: CASSSKKLIPGHPRSSYNSPLHF.

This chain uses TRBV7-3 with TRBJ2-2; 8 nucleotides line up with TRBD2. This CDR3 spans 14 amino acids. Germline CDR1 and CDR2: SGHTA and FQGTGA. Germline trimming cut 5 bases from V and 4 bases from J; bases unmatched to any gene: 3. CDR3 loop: CASSPGGITGELFF. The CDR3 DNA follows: TGTGCCAGCAGCCCGGGGGGGATCACCGGGGAGCTGTTTTTT.